A single sample gave rise to the 4 T cell receptor beta chains below, sequenced in a study of a mutant IDH1 vaccine in newly diagnosed glioma. Time point meaning: baseline, week 1 (first vaccination visit). The treatment was: pre-vaccination baseline after standard-of-care therapy. Clones were sequenced by immunoSEQ multiplex PCR, and TCRdb holds only the in-frame ones, with some missing. The repertoire holds under 80,000 clones, with about 86% as singletons. Source: PBMCs, taken from a glioma patient treated with radiotherapy, temozolomide or both. Receptors originate from a young man with glioma.

This clone was seen a handful of times. The chain has TRBV18 and TRBJ1-1, with TRBD1 identical over 9 bases. With V trimmed by 1 base and J by 0 bases, 0 bases remained unmatched. The CDR3 extends over 15 amino acids. Germline V gene data show CDR1 as KGHSH and CDR2 as LQKENI. The CDR3 loop is CASSPRDRVNTEAFF. The CDR3, as DNA: TGTGCCAGCTCACCACGGGACAGGGTGAACACTGAAGCTTTCTTT. Combining the CDR3 with reference TRBV18 and TRBJ1-1 gives the whole variable domain NAGVMQNPRHLVRRRGQEARLRCSPMKGHSHVYWYRQLPEEGLKFMVYLQKENIIDESGMPKERFSAEFPKEGPSILRIQQVVRGDSAAYFCASSPRDRVNTEAFFGQGTRLTVV.

This clone came up a few times. V usage is TRBV6-5 and J usage is TRBJ1-5, with no clear D. The CDR3 is made up of 14 amino acids. V was cut by 2 bases and J by 0 bases, with 5 bases left in between. Germline-derived CDR1 and CDR2 are MNHEY and SVGAGI. CDR3 nucleotide sequence: TGTGCCAGCAGTTACGGGGATAGCAATCAGCCCCAGCATTTT. It yields the protein CASSYGDSNQPQHF.

The V gene is TRBV19, the J gene TRBJ1-2; perhaps TRBD1 as D (6 bases). CDR3 length: 16 residues. CDR1 and CDR2 from the germline V gene are LNHDA and SQIVND (reference sequence). Trimming pared 3 bases from V and 5 bases from J, leaving 19 bases between. The CDR3 sequence: CASSINMRGQGYGYTF. CDR3 DNA sequence: TGTGCCAGTAGTATTAATATGAGGGGTCAGGGGTATGGCTACACCTTC.

V is TRBV4-2 and J is TRBJ1-1; perhaps TRBD1 as D (5 bases). Germline CDR1 LGHNA, CDR2 YNFKEQ. V was shortened by 2 bases and J by 5 bases, with 12 bases between the two germline ends. This CDR3 has 14 amino acids. The CDR3 reads CASSQIDGGTEAFF. The CDR3 region has the DNA TGTGCCAGCAGCCAAATAGACGGGGGGACTGAAGCTTTCTTT.